The present T cell receptor (beta chain) was sequenced within a study of blood T cell repertoires in COVID-19 (dated by TCRdb to about 2020). Looking at the study overall: Samples covering the acute and convalescent phases of COVID-19 were provided by collaborators in the United States, Italy and Spain. Samples were obtained from the ongoing ImmuneRACE study (first 160 participants) and from 1,200 or so subjects provided by 6 global collaborators. The sample metadata nearly always contained a de-identified subject ID, COVID-19 status, age in years and sex. Where HLA class I and class II types were available, the types were taken from metadata supplied by the sample provider, not from assay-based typing. The dataset comprised deeply sampled blood TCRbeta repertoires from subjects exposed to, actively infected with, or recovered from COVID-19. A freely available public database, intended as a resource for researchers studying the immune response to SARS-CoV-2, is where the repertoires were released. The material from the prospective study consisted of cDNA or gDNA derived from T cells, B-cell-depleted T cells, or PBMCs. Overall results and qualifications from the work: The quantity of clinical and demographic metadata differed by source and by participant and was supplied without curation.

Relative to germline, V is missing 2 bases and J is missing 8 bases, with 3 bases of the junction outside any gene match. The cysteine opens and the phenylalanine closes a CDR3 of 14 amino acids. CDR3 DNA is the only sequence kept; it has 42 bases, read in frame from the first base. The CDR1 and CDR2 encoded by the germline V gene (reference sequence) are SEHNR and FQNEAQ. Enrolling through a virtual design, the prospective study's participants ranged in age from roughly 18 to 90 years and lived across more than 20 United States geographic areas. In the prospective study, cohorts were assigned on the basis of participant-reported clinical history obtained from a screening survey and a study questionnaire. In the prospective study, whole blood, serum and a nasopharyngeal or oropharyngeal swab were collected from each participant by mobile phlebotomists. Additional blood draws and questionnaires over an approximately two-month period could optionally be provided by prospective study participants. Prospective study blood samples were shipped either frozen or at room temperature before DNA extraction.

TCRbeta CDR3 regions were amplified from genomic DNA using the immunoSEQ Assay, a bias-controlled multiplex PCR. Per the source publication's procedure: Within the assay, amplification of reference gene primers was used to estimate how many nucleated cells each sample contained. To quantify the absolute abundance of each unique TCRbeta CDR3 rearrangement, sequence reads were collapsed and filtered. For each sample, productive Simpson clonality was calculated by taking the square root of Simpson's diversity index across productive rearrangements. TCRdb took this table from immuneACCESS and kept in-frame rearrangements with V and J called. Such tables lack part of the clones; where checked against another copy, unresolved V genes explain under half of the gap, and the rest is unexplained. V and J calls and clone size are those listed in that table; D and trimming were worked out from the DNA. The sample profile shows 280,000 or so clones; around 87% of them were found once. The ten largest clonotypes hold around 1.7% of the sample.

About this clone itself: The clone's antigen remains unknown. Base qualities are not at hand, and no much larger clone is one base apart.

Source material: PBMCs or T cells enriched from blood (not recorded which). In this chain, TRBV7-9 is recombined with TRBJ2-1, with TRBD2 matching 10 junction bases. This receptor was taken from a woman aged 18-29 years with acute COVID-19. In nucleotide form, the sequence is TGTGCCAGCAGCTTACTAGCGGGAGTGCATGAGCAGTTCTTC. Protein translation: CASSLLAGVHEQFF.